The present entry profiles one T cell receptor beta chain with its context. TCRdb's table, derived via immunoSEQ multiplex PCR, lists solely in-frame clones and lacks some. The repertoire holds roughly 100,000 clones, 92% seen once, with roughly 1.1% in the top ten. The data stem from a study of T cell responses to AZD1222 COVID-19 vaccine. V lost 1 base and J lost 5, with 18 bases in between. Germline lookup yields CDR1 SGHRS and CDR2 YFSETQ. The CDR3 is made up of 16 amino acids. Here the sequenced sample was peripheral blood, taken on day 0 of AZD1222 vaccination. This receptor was obtained from an adult in good health. The chain carries TRBV5-1 and TRBJ1-1, with D possibly being TRBD1 (5 bases). Here the CDR3 DNA reads TGCGCCAGCAGCTTGCGGGTCAATGGGGAGGGGACTGAAGCTTTCTTT. It yields the protein CASSLRVNGEGTEAFF.